This is a list of T cell receptor beta chains from one sample in a study of T-cell reconstitution after alpha-beta-depleted transplantation in children. TCRdb recomputed calls from the PCR reads with MiXCR, one row per CDR3 protein. The sample yields some 300,000 distinct CDR3 sequences, 10% seen once. The sequences come from PBMCs, collected before TCRalphabeta/CD19-depleted stem cell transplant. These receptors all stem from a boy in the first two years of life with acute myeloid leukemia, due to receive a stem cell transplant. CDR3s include the opening cysteine and the closing phenylalanine or tryptophan. Each record gives: clone size, D gene, V gene, J gene, CDR3 DNA, CDR3 protein. The D gene is left open where the match is weak. Size is omitted from some rows. Given values are once, few, many or a class for expanded clones.

>medium-sized|TRBD1|TRBV15|TRBJ2-7
TGTGCCACCAGCGACCGGACAGGCCCTTACGAGCAGTACTTC
CATSDRTGPYEQYF
>-|TRBD1|TRBV20-1|TRBJ1-6
TGCAGTGCTAGGCAGGGGGAAAGGAATTCACCCCTCCACTTT
CSARQGERNSPLHF
>-|TRBD1|TRBV5-1|TRBJ1-6
TGCGCCAGCAGCTACCGGGACAGCCGACTTAATTCACCCCTCCACTTT
CASSYRDSRLNSPLHF
>-|-|TRBV24-1|TRBJ2-1
TGTCCCACCGGGCGAGGGGGATTCTACAATGAGCAGTTCTTC
CPTGRGGFYNEQFF
>-|-|TRBV7-9|TRBJ2-6
TGTGCCAGCAGCTTAGCGGATGGATACTCTGGGGCCAACGTCCTGACTTTC
CASSLADGYSGANVLTF
>few|-|TRBV7-9|TRBJ2-4
TGTGCCAGCAGCCAGGAGGTGGGGAACATTCAGTACTTC
CASSQEVGNIQYF
>many|-|TRBV14|TRBJ1-3
TGTGCCAGCAGCCAAGAATCAACAGGGCGAAACACCATATATTTT
CASSQESTGRNTIYF
>many|-|TRBV3-1|TRBJ2-7
TGTGCCAGCAGCACCCAGAGGCCACTCTACGAGCAGTACTTC
CASSTQRPLYEQYF
>many|-|TRBV9|TRBJ2-3
TGTGCCAGCAGCGTAGTTATCGGAGATACGCAGTATTTT
CASSVVIGDTQYF
>-|-|TRBV7-9|TRBJ2-3
TGTGCCAGCAGCAATTCCACGACAGATACGCAGTATTTT
CASSNSTTDTQYF
>-|TRBD2|TRBV12-3/TRBV12-4|TRBJ2-1
TGTGCCAGCAGTACATCCCCCGCGACTAGCGGGAGAAGGCGTCGGAATGAGCAGTTCTTC
CASSTSPATSGRRRRNEQFF
>many|-|TRBV6-1|TRBJ2-7
TGTGCCAGCAGTGATCCCGGGACCGCTTACGAGCAGTACTTC
CASSDPGTAYEQYF
>-|TRBD1|TRBV7-2|TRBJ1-3
TGTGCCAGCAGCTTTGGGACAGGGGTAGGAAACTCCATATATTTT
CASSFGTGVGNSIYF
>many|TRBD1|TRBV19|TRBJ1-1
TGTGCCAGTAGATGGGGGGACAGCATGAACACTGAAGCTTTCTTT
CASRWGDSMNTEAFF
>many|TRBD2|TRBV11-2|TRBJ2-4
TGTGCCAGCACCTTGGGGGGGAGGCTAGCCAAAAACATTCAGTACTTC
CASTLGGRLAKNIQYF
>many|TRBD1|TRBV9|TRBJ2-5
TGTGCCAGCAGCCCAACACCAGGGGGCGAGGGGACCCAGTACTTC
CASSPTPGGEGTQYF
>many|-|TRBV7-2|TRBJ2-7
TGTGCCAGCAGCATGACAGGGACTTCCTACGAGCAGTACTTC
CASSMTGTSYEQYF
>-|-|TRBV19|TRBJ2-5
TGTGCCAGTAGGAAACAGGGTCTTTTTCAAGAGACCCAGTACTTC
CASRKQGLFQETQYF
>many|TRBD2|TRBV5-1|TRBJ2-1
TGCGCCAGCAGCTTGGAACTAGCGGGAATCGATGAGCAGTTCTTC
CASSLELAGIDEQFF
>-|-|TRBV29-1|TRBJ1-4
TGCAGCGTTTCCGGGGCCGGAGATGAAAAACTGTTTTTT
CSVSGAGDEKLFF
>few|-|TRBV28|TRBJ2-1
TGTGCCAGCAGTTTGCCTGGACAGCTCTCCTACAATGAGCAGTTCTTC
CASSLPGQLSYNEQFF
>many|-|TRBV20-1|TRBJ1-2
TGCAGTGCTAGAGATCGGGCGGCTTGGGGCTATGGCTACACCTTC
CSARDRAAWGYGYTF
>many|-|TRBV29-1|TRBJ2-1
TGCAGCGCCATTCCTACCCAAGGGTACAATGAGCAGTTCTTC
CSAIPTQGYNEQFF
>many|TRBD2|TRBV28|TRBJ2-3
TGTGCCAGCAGTTTACTAGCGGGAGTCGGAACAGATACGCAGTATTTT
CASSLLAGVGTDTQYF
>-|-|TRBV29-1|TRBJ1-1
TGCAGCGTTGAAGATCAGGGGCCAGCGGTACTCAACACTGAAGCTTTCTTT
CSVEDQGPAVLNTEAFF
>many|-|TRBV28|TRBJ1-6
TGTGCCAGCACATTAGAACCCAGGGGCTCTTATTCACCCCTCCACTTT
CASTLEPRGSYSPLHF
>many|TRBD1|TRBV28|TRBJ1-1
TGTGCCACCAGAGAAACCGGGACAGGCCGCCTTGAAGCTTTCTTT
CATRETGTGRLEAFF
>many|TRBD2|TRBV15|TRBJ2-3
TGTGCCACCAGCGGGGGGCCTAGCGGGGTCCTTAGCACAGATACGCAGTATTTT
CATSGGPSGVLSTDTQYF
>few|-|TRBV6-5|TRBJ2-7
TGTGCCAGCAGTTATCTCCCGGGACCTCTATATGGTAATAACGAGCAGTACTTC
CASSYLPGPLYGNNEQYF
>-|TRBD2|TRBV5-6|TRBJ2-3
TGTGCCAGCAGCTTGGCTCGGACTAGCGGGGGGTGGACAGATACGCAGTATTTT
CASSLARTSGGWTDTQYF
>many|-|TRBV5-1|TRBJ2-3
TGCGCCAGCAGCCCTCTACTGACTAGGACTGACACAGATACGCAGTATTTT
CASSPLLTRTDTDTQYF
>many|TRBD1|TRBV12-5|TRBJ2-1
TGTGCTAGTGGTTTCGGGACAGGGAATGAGCAGTTCTTC
CASGFGTGNEQFF
>many|-|TRBV7-2|TRBJ2-1
TGTGCCAGCAGCCGAATCTACAATGAGCAGTTCTTC
CASSRIYNEQFF
>-|TRBD1|TRBV28|TRBJ2-5
TGTGCCAGCAGTACAGGGGTGGCAGGGGAGACCCAGTACTTC
CASSTGVAGETQYF
>many|-|TRBV20-1|TRBJ1-1
TGCAGTGTCAGGGATTTCACTGAAGCTTTCTTT
CSVRDFTEAFF
>many|TRBD1|TRBV11-2|TRBJ2-5
TGTGCCAGCAGCCTCCGGGACAGGGTGTCGCGAGAGACCCAGTACTTC
CASSLRDRVSRETQYF
>-|-|TRBV19|TRBJ1-4
TGTGCCAGTCGCCGTAACAGGGTGGTGTATGAAAAACTGTTTTTT
CASRRNRVVYEKLFF
>many|-|TRBV9|TRBJ1-4
TGTGCCAGCAGCGGACAAAATACAGGGTCCTATGAAAAACTGTTTTTT
CASSGQNTGSYEKLFF
>many|-|TRBV7-9|TRBJ1-3
TGTGCCACTAGCCACCCCTACATGCCTGGAAACACCATATATTTT
CATSHPYMPGNTIYF
>-|-|TRBV6-7|TRBJ2-7
TGTGCCAGCAGTTACTCTGGTAATCCAAGTGAGCAGTACTTC
CASSYSGNPSEQYF
>many|-|TRBV28|TRBJ2-7
TGTGCCAGCAGTTTCTGGGGCGGACTCTACGAGCAGTACTTC
CASSFWGGLYEQYF
>many|-|TRBV21-1|TRBJ2-1
TGTGCCAGCAGCAAAGTAAGGAGGATCTACAATGAGCAGTTCTTC
CASSKVRRIYNEQFF
>few|TRBD1|TRBV12-5|TRBJ2-3
TGTGCTAGTGGTTCGACAGGGGACCACGATACGCAGTATTTT
CASGSTGDHDTQYF
>many|TRBD1|TRBV6-1|TRBJ1-2
TGTGCCAGCAGCCGAGGGGACAGAAACTATGGCTACACCTTC
CASSRGDRNYGYTF
>many|-|TRBV7-9|TRBJ2-1
TGTGCCAGCAGCCCTGGGATTTGGGGGTCCTACAATGAGCAGTTCTTC
CASSPGIWGSYNEQFF
>many|-|TRBV20-1|TRBJ2-5
TGCAGTGCTAGAGACCTAGTGGGGGCGGAAGAGACCCAGTACTTC
CSARDLVGAEETQYF
>many|TRBD2|TRBV3-1|TRBJ2-2
TGTGCCAGCAGCCAACTACTAGCGGGGGGCGTCGGGGAGCTGTTTTTT
CASSQLLAGGVGELFF
>-|-|TRBV4-2|TRBJ2-7
TGTGCCATGGGCCCCCCCCCCGCTGCGGAGCAGTACTTC
CAMGPPPAAEQYF
>many|TRBD2|TRBV18|TRBJ2-2
TGTGCCAGCTCATCGGGACTAGCCGGCACCGGGGAGCTGTTTTTT
CASSSGLAGTGELFF
>few|-|TRBV10-3|TRBJ1-1
TGTGCCAGCCGAGTGACAGGGAACACTGAAGCTTTCTTT
CASRVTGNTEAFF
>-|TRBD2|TRBV20-1|TRBJ2-1
TGCAGTGCTCATAGCGGGGTCTCCTACAATGAGCAGTTCTTC
CSAHSGVSYNEQFF
>many|-|TRBV12-3/TRBV12-4|TRBJ2-2
TGTGCCAGCAGACAGAACACCGGGGAGCTGTTTTTT
CASRQNTGELFF
>-|TRBD1|TRBV6-5|TRBJ1-5
TGTGCCAGCAGCTACGCAATCTGGACAGGAGGCTATAGCAATCAGCCCCAGCATTTT
CASSYAIWTGGYSNQPQHF
>many|TRBD1|TRBV27|TRBJ1-5
TGTGCCAGCAGCAGGGACAGGCGGGGGAATCAGCCCCAGCATTTT
CASSRDRRGNQPQHF